Listed here is a single TCR beta chain. No antigen is known for it. This sample stems from a study of cytomegalovirus exposure and HLA in healthy donors. The study's findings and limits: Follow-up analysis later connected one missense variant in DCLRE1C with trimming of TCR beta V- and J-genes. It was reported in a later analysis that an Asian-associated ancestry cluster showed fewer N-insertions than the roughly 620-donor mean. The study put 150 to 200 TCR beta chains on its list as cytomegalovirus-associated.

PCR employed 60 Vbeta and 13 Jbeta primers. Method: immunoSEQ multiplex PCR; TCRdb's copy keeps in-frame clones and lacks some. This sample's table reports almost 35,000 clones. Germline lookup yields CDR1 LGHNA and CDR2 YNFKEQ. V lost 0 bases to trimming and J lost 2 bases, with 14 bases between them. The CDR3 is made up of 17 amino acids. This chain connects TRBV4-2 to TRBJ2-1; D possibly corresponds to TRBD1 (6 bases). The receptor was derived from a woman aged 40 to 50 in good health and CMV-seropositive. The sample consisted of PBMCs. CDR3 region: CASSQESQGLPYNEQFF. Written as DNA, the CDR3 is TGTGCCAGCAGCCAAGAGTCCCAGGGGTTACCCTACAATGAGCAGTTCTTC.